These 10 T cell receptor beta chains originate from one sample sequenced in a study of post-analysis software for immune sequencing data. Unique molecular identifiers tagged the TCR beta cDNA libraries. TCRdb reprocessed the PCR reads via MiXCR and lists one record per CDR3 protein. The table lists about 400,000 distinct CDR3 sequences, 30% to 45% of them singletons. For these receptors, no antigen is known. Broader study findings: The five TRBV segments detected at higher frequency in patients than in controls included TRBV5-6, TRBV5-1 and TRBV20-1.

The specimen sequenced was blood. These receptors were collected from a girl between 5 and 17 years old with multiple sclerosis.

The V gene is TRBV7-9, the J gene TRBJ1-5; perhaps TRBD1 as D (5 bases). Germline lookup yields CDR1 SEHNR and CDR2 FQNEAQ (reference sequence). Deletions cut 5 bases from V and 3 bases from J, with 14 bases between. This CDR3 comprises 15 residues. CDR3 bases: TGTGCCAGCAGCCCGAAAGGGACCCACAATCAGCCCCAGCATTTT. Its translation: CASSPKGTHNQPQHF.

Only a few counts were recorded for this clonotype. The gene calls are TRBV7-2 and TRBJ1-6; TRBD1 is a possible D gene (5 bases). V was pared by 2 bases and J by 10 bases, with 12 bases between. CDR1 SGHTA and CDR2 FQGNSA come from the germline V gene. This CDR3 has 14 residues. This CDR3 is CASSLRQGSSPLHF. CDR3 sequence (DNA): TGTGCCAGCAGCTTAAGGCAGGGCAGCTCACCCCTCCACTTT.

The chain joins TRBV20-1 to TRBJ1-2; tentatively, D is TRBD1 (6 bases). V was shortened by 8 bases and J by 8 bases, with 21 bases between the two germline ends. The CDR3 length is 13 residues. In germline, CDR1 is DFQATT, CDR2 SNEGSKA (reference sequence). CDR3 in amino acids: CSTTRGDLYGYTF. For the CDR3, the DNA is TGCAGTACGACCAGGGGCGATCTATACGGCTACACCTTC.

For the CDR3, the DNA is TGTGCCAGCAGTTACGGACAGGGATATCAGCCCCAGCATTTT. Protein product: CASSYGQGYQPQHF. The chain carries TRBV6-5 and TRBJ1-5; TRBD1 matches 8 bases. The V segment lost 2 bases and the J segment 5 bases; nucleotides outside the gene matches: 2. The CDR3 is 14 amino acids. Germline CDR1 MNHEY, CDR2 SVGAGI.

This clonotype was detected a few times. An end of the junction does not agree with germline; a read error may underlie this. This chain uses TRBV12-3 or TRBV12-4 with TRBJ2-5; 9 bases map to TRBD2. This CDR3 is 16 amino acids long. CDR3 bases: TGTGTCAGCAGTCTAGGGGCGGGGGGGCTTGAGGAGACCCAGTACTTC. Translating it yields CVSSLGAGGLEETQYF.

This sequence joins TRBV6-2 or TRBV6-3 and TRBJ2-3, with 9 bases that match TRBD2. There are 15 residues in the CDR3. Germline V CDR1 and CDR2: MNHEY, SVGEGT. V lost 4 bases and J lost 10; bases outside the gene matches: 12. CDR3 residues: CASSSLLAGINAQYF. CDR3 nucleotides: TGTGCCAGCAGTTCCCTCCTAGCGGGGATCAATGCGCAGTATTTT.

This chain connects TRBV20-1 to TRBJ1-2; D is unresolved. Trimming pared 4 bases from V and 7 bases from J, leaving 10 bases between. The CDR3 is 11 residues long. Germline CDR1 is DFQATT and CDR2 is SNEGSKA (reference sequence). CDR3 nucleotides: TGCAGTGCTATCGTTGTCAGTGGCTACACCTTC. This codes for CSAIVVSGYTF.

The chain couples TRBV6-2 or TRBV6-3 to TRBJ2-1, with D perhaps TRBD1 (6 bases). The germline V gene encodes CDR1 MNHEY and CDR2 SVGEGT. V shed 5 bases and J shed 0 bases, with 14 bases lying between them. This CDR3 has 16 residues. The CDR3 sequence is CASSKTGYSSYNEQFF. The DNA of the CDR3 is TGTGCCAGCAGTAAAACAGGGTATAGCTCCTACAATGAGCAGTTCTTC.

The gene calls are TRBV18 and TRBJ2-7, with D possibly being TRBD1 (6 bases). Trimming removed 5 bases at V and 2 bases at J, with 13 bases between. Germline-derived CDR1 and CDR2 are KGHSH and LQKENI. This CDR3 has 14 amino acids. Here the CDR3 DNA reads TGTGCCAGCTCAGCGTCGGACAGAGCCTACGAGCAGTACTTC. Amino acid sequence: CASSASDRAYEQYF. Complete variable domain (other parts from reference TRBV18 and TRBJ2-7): NAGVMQNPRHLVRRRGQEARLRCSPMKGHSHVYWYRQLPEEGLKFMVYLQKENIIDESGMPKERFSAEFPKEGPSILRIQQVVRGDSAAYFCASSASDRAYEQYFGPGTRLTVT.

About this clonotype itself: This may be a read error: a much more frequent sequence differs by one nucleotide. The CDR3 sequence: CASSFGQDPDTQYF. The CDR3, as DNA: TGCGCCAGCAGCTTCGGACAGGACCCAGATACGCAGTATTTT. The chain employs TRBV5-1 and TRBJ2-3, with TRBD1 matching 7 bases. Germline assignment: CDR1 SGHRS and CDR2 YFSETQ. CDR3 length: 14 amino acids. V lost 2 bases to trimming and J lost 4 bases; unmatched junction nucleotides: 4.